This T cell receptor (beta chain) was sequenced during a study of blood T cell repertoires in COVID-19. Study summary: PBMCs, B-cell-depleted T cells, or T cells provided the cDNA or gDNA that made up the material.

The method was immunoSEQ multiplex PCR; TCRdb's version includes in-frame clones alone and lacks a portion of them. Of fewer than 150,000 clones listed, around 87% are singletons. In its sample, this clone was seen once. Germline CDR1 is LNHDA and CDR2 is SQIVND (reference sequence). The CDR3 has 16 amino acids. The junction had 6 bases not matched to a gene; V was cut back by 7 bases and J by 1 base. This receptor was taken from a woman aged 45-60 years who had recovered from COVID-19. The chain is built from TRBV19 and TRBJ2-2; 10 positions match TRBD1. Sequenced input: peripheral blood. CDR3 DNA: TGTGCCAGTATAGGGACAGGGGTAGGGAACACCGGGGAGCTGTTTTTT. It codes for CASIGTGVGNTGELFF.